This T cell receptor (beta chain) originates from a study of cytomegalovirus exposure and HLA in healthy donors (dated by TCRdb to about 2017). At the level of the whole study: In an earlier analysis of 587 of the donors, 250 to 350 Gb of sequence data and approximately 120 million unique TCR beta sequences from about 190 million T cells were reported. Of the 350 to 450 genotyped donors, around 81% fell in the genetic ancestry cluster associated with self-reported Caucasian donors. Because of strong linkage in the cohort, a handful of DR-DQ haplotypes were treated as single units for association and clustering. An earlier analysis of some 500 of the donors applied high-throughput TCR beta sequencing to assess whether each TCR beta V gene segment acted as functional or pseudogenic. Typing coverage differed by locus: A, B, C, DRB1 and DQB1 were typed in roughly 620-630 donors, DQA1 in about 560, DPA1 in around 580, and DPB1 in 400 to 480. Using immunosequencing, the study profiled T cell repertoires from 500 to 800 subjects and related those repertoires to cytomegalovirus serostatus. To predict cytomegalovirus infection status, the study brought together high-throughput TCR immunosequencing, statistical association of individual TCRs with disease status, and machine learning. Among 350 to 400 genotyped donors of the cohort, an average of approximately 240,000 unique TCR beta nucleotide sequences were sequenced per donor, 15% to 20% of them non-productive. Donor age, sex, ethnicity and CMV serostatus were compiled together with the repertoire data. A separate validation cohort of approximately 120 different subjects was used in addition to the 666-subject first cohort. HLA typing covered class I and class II loci at four-digit resolution. A later analysis re-analyzed previously published TCR beta repertoires from approximately 700 donors and added high-resolution HLA genotyping to study TCR occurrence patterns. Rather than using new phenotypic data, the later analysis identified candidate immune exposures from TCR beta sequences and from how often those sequences occurred across donors. A later genetic analysis took genome-wide SNP genotypes for about 65% of the 666 donors and used that subset as a discovery cohort. The study was designed to test whether signatures of past pathogen exposure could be identified by cataloging public T cell receptors. About 280 gigabases of sequencing data and approximately 91 million unique TCR sequences made up an early release that covered 500 to 700 HLA-typed donors. All discovery cohort repertoires had been generated on a single sequencing platform.

CDR1 and CDR2 are drawn from the germline V gene: SGDLS, YYNGEE. Its CDR3 holds 15 amino acids, cysteine through phenylalanine. Kept here is only the CDR3 DNA, which spans 45 bases and is read in frame from base 1. V gives up 5 bases and J gives up 3 bases, and the segment between their germline ends measures 17 bases. Receptor amplification or capture employed the immunoSEQ multiplex PCR assay. The multiplex PCR relied on a mix of 60 forward primers for TCR Vbeta segments and 13 reverse primers for TCR Jbeta segments. A multiplex PCR assay on genomic DNA amplified the CDR3 region of rearranged TCR beta genes. The Illumina HiSeq System was used to sequence the amplified TCR beta libraries as 87-base-pair reads. Processing in the source paper ran as follows. Across the 670 or so repertoires, a later analysis counted about 81 million unique TCR beta chains, 9 million to 14 million of which were shared by at least two donors. A nearest-neighbor algorithm error-corrected the raw reads and collapsed the reads into unique sequences, merging closely related sequences to remove PCR and sequencing errors. Alignment of CDR3 sequences to IMGT reference sequences was used to assign V, D and J gene segments. For a sequence to be retained, a match of at least six nucleotides was required to both a V gene segment and a J gene segment. A rearrangement counted as productive if the CDR3 had no stop codons and remained in frame with V and J, and every other rearrangement counted as non-productive. CDR3 was defined by IMGT convention, running from the second conserved V-encoded cysteine to the conserved J-encoded phenylalanine. In an earlier analysis of roughly 610 of the donors, sequences lacking an unambiguous match to a single V gene segment were excluded. An earlier analysis of a few hundred of the donors classified V segments as functional when productive rearrangements were above 56.7% and as segregating when the standard deviation between donors was above 5%. To diagnose cytomegalovirus status from the catalog of TCR beta chain sequences, a statistical classification framework was built. V and J gene assignment, in a later analysis, came from comparing TCR nucleotide sequences with IMGT/GENE-DB human TR gene sequences. Using the TCRdist pipeline, a later analysis assigned CDR3 sequences along with most-parsimonious VDJ recombination scenarios. In a later analysis, each TCR beta chain was defined by its CDR3 amino acid sequence together with its V-gene family, and reads without a unique V-gene family were excluded. As a way to deal with suspected cross-contamination and a sequencing artifact, a later analysis dropped 450 to 600 nucleotide sequences that were highly shared and had low generation probability. In a later analysis, a clonal expansion index for each public chain was calculated from normalized within-repertoire ranks of inferred template counts. In a later analysis, generation probabilities were computed using a VDJ recombination model fitted to out-of-frame rearrangements, and the results were checked against IGoR. A later analysis scored TCR-TCR, TCR-HLA and TCR-CMV co-occurrence with hypergeometric tests, applying a repertoire-size bias correction to TCR pairs. A later analysis estimated false discovery rates by permuting HLA or CMV assignments 20 times. A later analysis grouped co-occurring TCRs with DBSCAN, adding TCRdist sequence similarity when clustering within HLA-allele-positive subsets. Repertoires with fewer than 30,000 or more than 120,000 public chains, plus five repertoires with anomalous nucleotide sharing, were excluded from co-occurrence clustering. This is the immuneACCESS table as TCRdb keeps it, with only in-frame sequences that have V and J called. A part of the clones is gone; compared with another copy, unresolved V genes explain less than half, and the rest is unexplained. V and J calls plus clone size are reproduced from that table; the DNA served to infer D and trimming. Across this sample there are more than 80,000 clones, with 70% to 80% seen only once. The top ten hold 3.5% to 4% of the sample.

The cohort comprised around 700 healthy bone marrow donors. At the time of sampling, every cohort member was nominally healthy, though immune exposures that went unrecorded were likely present. The donor was CMV seronegative and belonged to the group of 350 to 400 seronegative cohort members. Every donor gave a peripheral blood sample, and the peripheral blood mononuclear cells from that sample were used for TCR beta sequencing. Genomic DNA extraction from the blood cell samples was performed with the Qiagen DNeasy Blood Extraction Kit. With respect to this clone: The antigen it recognizes is unknown. Base-call qualities are not available, and no considerably larger clone is one nucleotide away.

What the research found in general, with its limitations: A later analysis associated some 17,000 TCR beta sequences with specific HLA alleles at a false discovery rate of 0.05. In an earlier analysis of several hundred of the donors, most TCR beta V segments were observed in productive rearrangements about 90% or about 30% of the time, broadly matching IMGT annotations. In the study, approximately 150 TCR beta chains were listed as associated with cytomegalovirus. The sequencing pipeline was judged likely to have produced a cluster of highly shared sequence variants as a technical artifact. In a later analysis, several top co-occurrence clusters were reported to appear linked to parvovirus B19, influenza, CMV and Epstein-Barr virus. Assigning TCR associations to individual alleles was difficult when HLA alleles, especially DR and DQ, strongly co-occurred. A later analysis found that TCR association rates varied across HLA loci, with DRB1 alleles showing the most associated TCRs and HLA-C alleles the fewest. In a later analysis, most CMV-associated TCR beta chains were found to appear HLA-restricted, with HLA associations seemingly driven largely by CMV exposure. A further reported finding was that TCR beta sequences accurately predicted the HLA-A and HLA-B alleles for most subjects in the first cohort. In vitro tests confirmed that a few of the cytomegalovirus-associated TCR beta chains recognize cytomegalovirus antigens. Some IMGT-functional V segments, including TRBV6-2 and TRBV6-3, could not be distinguished by the 87-base-pair reads and were therefore excluded. Sequencing depth was assumed to be roughly uniform across donors in the presence/absence analyses, though that assumption may not hold. The earlier analysis of 587 of the donors excluded about 16 rarely observed V segments, including chromosome 9 orphons, because counts were too low. While some public TCRs were present in many individuals, most TCR sequences turned up only very rarely across donors. According to the authors, the approach could potentially be generalized to other disease states and immunological phenotypes. This cohort had only TCR beta chains sequenced, and the lack of alpha or paired-chain data limited which features could be detected. A later genetic analysis reported fewer N-insertions in productive TCRs among donors in an Asian-associated ancestry cluster than the approximately 700-donor mean. Compared with equally common non-associated chains, HLA-associated TCR beta chains in a later analysis were more clonally expanded and had lower generation probabilities. Because some donors lacked HLA typing at each locus, the association tests relied only on the typed subset. Linkage disequilibrium might explain the correlated functional status among segregating V segments, but an unknown experimental factor could not be excluded. An association between a missense DCLRE1C variant and V-gene and J-gene trimming of TCR beta chains was found in a later genetic analysis and replicated in an independent cohort. For the cohort, immune exposure information was limited to CMV serostatus. In both the original and validation cohorts, the classifier was reported to diagnose cytomegalovirus status with high specificity and sensitivity.

The sample was PBMCs. The sequence links TRBV9 to TRBJ1-1, with a tentative D gene TRBD1 over 6 matching bases. This sequence originates from a man aged 60 to 69 in good health and CMV-seronegative. The DNA is TGTGCCAGCAGTTTCTTGGACAGTCTGCACACTGAAGCTTTCTTT. Protein translation: CASSFLDSLHTEAFF. Where the CDR3 stops, the reference TRBV9 and TRBJ1-1 genes take over; the full variable domain is DSGVTQTPKHLITATGQRVTLRCSPRSGDLSVYWYQQSLDQGLQFLIQYYNGEERAKGNILERFSAQQFPDLHSELNLSSLELGDSALYFCASSFLDSLHTEAFFGQGTRLTVV.